The sample holds a few counts of the clone carrying this TCR beta chain. Trimming pared 0 bases from V and 0 bases from J, leaving 9 bases between. The germline CDR1 and CDR2 sequences are SGHKS and YYEKEE (reference sequence). The CDR3 totals 15 residues. The data derive from a study of blood T cell repertoires in COVID-19. The overall study: Samples of COVID-19 (acute and convalescent) were obtained from the United States, Italy and Spain. T cells, B-cell-depleted T cells, or PBMCs provided the cDNA or gDNA that served as material.

Original processing notes: By means of reference gene primer amplification, nucleated cell counts were estimated. Method: immunoSEQ multiplex PCR; TCRdb's copy keeps in-frame clones and lacks some. V and J calls and clone size are as listed in that table; D and trimming were resolved from the DNA. In the table there are more than 65,000 clones, 87% of which are singletons. The chain has TRBV5-5 and TRBJ2-5; no clear D. Material: peripheral blood. The sequence was obtained from a man in his sixties with acute or convalescent COVID-19. The CDR3 DNA follows: TGTGCCAGCAGCTTGGTGGCAGCGTACCAAGAGACCCAGTACTTC. It yields the protein CASSLVAAYQETQYF. Looking up the rest from reference TRBV5-5 and TRBJ2-5 gives the full variable domain: DAGVTQSPTHLIKTRGQQVTLRCSPISGHKSVSWYQQVLGQGPQFIFQYYEKEERGRGNFPDRFSARQFPNYSSELNVNALLLGDSALYLCASSLVAAYQETQYFGPGTRLLVL.